A selection of T cell receptor beta chains follows, all from one sample in a study of T cell repertoires in cytomegalovirus infection. TCRdb re-called the reads with MiXCR, one entry per CDR3 protein. The sample lists fewer than 700,000 distinct CDR3 sequences; less than 25% were seen once. Specimen: CD8+ T cells from PBMCs. These receptors all stem from a human donor in good health (CMV status not recorded). Some clones in this sample may be carry-over from other donors' samples. Each CDR3 is given with its conserved first and last residue. The order of the fields is J gene, clone size, D gene, V gene, CDR3 length, CDR3 DNA, CDR3 protein. D genes are given only for firm matches. Clone size appears in some rows only: once, few, many, or a class for an expanded clone.

TRBJ1-1,few,-,TRBV5-6,13,TGTGCCAGCAGCCTTCTCGCGGACACTGAAGCTTTCTTT,CASSLLADTEAFF
TRBJ1-4,-,-,TRBV7-6,14,TGTGCCAGCAGCCCAATTGCAACTAATGAAAAACTGTTTTTT,CASSPIATNEKLFF
TRBJ2-1,many,TRBD2,TRBV10-3,13,TGTGCCATCGGCGGACTAGCGGGAAATGAGCAGTTCTTC,CAIGGLAGNEQFF
TRBJ1-2,-,-,TRBV28,13,TGTGCCAGCAGCTCGGGGGGACGCTATGGCTACACCTTC,CASSSGGRYGYTF
TRBJ2-5,-,TRBD1,TRBV5-5,14,TGTGCCAGCAGCGCCGGGACAGCTCAAGAGACCCAGTACTTC,CASSAGTAQETQYF
TRBJ2-2,many,TRBD1,TRBV10-3,14,TGTGCCATCAAGGGACAGGGGAACACCGGGGAGCTGTTTTTT,CAIKGQGNTGELFF
TRBJ2-1,few,-,TRBV5-4,13,TGTGCCAGCACTGGGGAATCCTACAATGAGCAGTTCTTC,CASTGESYNEQFF
TRBJ2-1,few,TRBD1,TRBV4-3,17,TGCGCCAGCAGCCAAGGGCTAGGACAGGGGTTCTACAATGAGCAGTTCTTC,CASSQGLGQGFYNEQFF
TRBJ2-5,-,-,TRBV12-5,15,TGTGCTAGTGGTTTTTCCCCGCAGACGTGGGAGACCCAGTACTTC,CASGFSPQTWETQYF
TRBJ1-5,-,-,TRBV7-9,13,TGTGCCAGCAGCTGGGGTCTAAATCAGCCCCAGCATTTT,CASSWGLNQPQHF
TRBJ1-2,-,-,TRBV29-1,17,TGCAGCGTTGAAGATCGGTCAGGGAGCCCGCCCGACTATGGCTACACCTTC,CSVEDRSGSPPDYGYTF
TRBJ2-1,-,TRBD2,TRBV20-1,14,TGCAGTGCTAGAAGGCTAGCGGGGGAAGATGAGCAGTTCTTC,CSARRLAGEDEQFF
TRBJ1-1,few,-,TRBV29-1,14,TGCAGCGTTGAGGGCAAGGAGGGGCACACTGAAGCTTTCTTT,CSVEGKEGHTEAFF
TRBJ1-2,-,-,TRBV7-6,11,TGTGGTCCCGACCATAACTATGGCTACACCTTC,CGPDHNYGYTF
TRBJ2-1,few,-,TRBV20-1,11,TGCAGTGCTCTTTCGAGTCGACAGCAGTTCTTC,CSALSSRQQFF
TRBJ2-1,many,TRBD2,TRBV28,17,TGTGCCAGCAGCTTTGGCGCTAGCGGGGGACTTTACAATGAGCAGTTCTTC,CASSFGASGGLYNEQFF
TRBJ1-2,many,-,TRBV7-9,14,TGTGCCAGCAGCTTAGCGGAGAATAACTATGGCTACACCTTC,CASSLAENNYGYTF
TRBJ2-2,few,-,TRBV12-5,16,TGTGCTAGTGGTTTGGTAGGCATCCCGAACACCGGGGAGCTGTTTTTT,CASGLVGIPNTGELFF
TRBJ1-5,few,TRBD1,TRBV5-6,14,TGTGCCAGCAGCTTAGGACAGGGAGAACAGCCCCAGCATTTT,CASSLGQGEQPQHF
TRBJ1-1,many,-,TRBV5-1,18,TGCGCCAGCAGCTTGGCCGGACTCCAGAGGGATATGAACACTGAAGCTTTCTTT,CASSLAGLQRDMNTEAFF
TRBJ2-1,-,-,TRBV10-3,16,TGTGCCATCAGTGAGGGGCTTGCAACCTCCTACAATGAGCAGTTCTTC,CAISEGLATSYNEQFF
TRBJ2-3,many,TRBD2,TRBV7-2,13,TGTGCCAGCATCGGACTAGCGGGTAATACGCAGTATTTT,CASIGLAGNTQYF